The T cell receptor beta chain described here comes from a study of radiotherapy plus CTLA-4 blockade in lung cancer listed by TCRdb under 2018. Broadly, across the study: Among enrolled patients, roughly 18% had an objective response and about 30% reached disease control. What the study reported, not specific to this receptor: The strongest predictors of response were reported to be early dynamic shifts in blood T cell clones along with a rise in serum interferon-beta following radiation. TCR clones derived from tumors expanded in peripheral blood after treatment with radiotherapy and ipilimumab.

Looking up the germline V gene (reference sequence) yields CDR1 LNHDA and CDR2 SQIVND. From its cysteine to its phenylalanine, the CDR3 spans 17 amino acids. Only the CDR3 DNA is retained, 51 bases long and in frame from the first base. Deletion took 0 bases off V and 4 bases off J, with a span of 17 bases between the germline ends. Libraries were constructed by the immunoSEQ multiplex PCR assay. Imported from immuneACCESS, the table was reduced by TCRdb to in-frame sequences with V and J called. These copies leave out some clones; in studies compared against another copy, an unresolved V gene accounts for under half, and the cause of the remainder is not known. The sample table holds 85,000 to 130,000 clones, of which more than 75% were seen once. Approximately 2.5% of the sample is held by the ten biggest clonotypes. The study evaluated CTLA-4 blockade (ipilimumab) given together with focal radiation therapy in patients who had chemo-refractory metastatic non-small-cell lung cancer.

The sample holds a few counts of this clone. Its recognized antigen is unknown. The sample holds no much larger clone one base away, and base qualities are not on file. Sequences were derived from peripheral blood, sampled from a patient treated with radiotherapy plus ipilimumab. This clonotype was sampled from a human donor with non-small cell lung cancer that progressed on radiotherapy plus ipilimumab. Some clones in this sample may be carry-over from other donors' samples. The chain is made from TRBV19 and TRBJ2-3, with a weak D call of TRBD1 (5 bases match). The DNA sequence follows: TGTGCCAGTAGTATAGATCCGCACAGGCTTATCGCAGATACGCAGTATTTT. This yields the protein CASSIDPHRLIADTQYF.